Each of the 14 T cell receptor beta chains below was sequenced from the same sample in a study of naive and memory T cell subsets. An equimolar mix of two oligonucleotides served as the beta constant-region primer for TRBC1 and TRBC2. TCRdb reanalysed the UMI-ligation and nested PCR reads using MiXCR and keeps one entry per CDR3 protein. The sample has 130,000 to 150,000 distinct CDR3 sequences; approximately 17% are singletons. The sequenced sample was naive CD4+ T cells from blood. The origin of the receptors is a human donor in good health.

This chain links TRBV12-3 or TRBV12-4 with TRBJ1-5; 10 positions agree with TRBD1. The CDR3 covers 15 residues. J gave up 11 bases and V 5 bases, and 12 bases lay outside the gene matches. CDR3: CASSDNRQGAEAQHF. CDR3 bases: TGTGCCAGCAGTGACAACCGACAGGGGGCGGAGGCCCAGCATTTT.

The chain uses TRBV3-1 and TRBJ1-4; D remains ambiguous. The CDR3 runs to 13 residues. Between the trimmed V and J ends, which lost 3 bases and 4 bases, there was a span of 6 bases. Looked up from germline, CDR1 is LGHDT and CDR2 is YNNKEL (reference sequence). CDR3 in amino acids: CASSQGVNEKLFF. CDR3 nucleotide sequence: TGTGCCAGCAGCCAGGGCGTTAATGAAAAACTGTTTTTT.

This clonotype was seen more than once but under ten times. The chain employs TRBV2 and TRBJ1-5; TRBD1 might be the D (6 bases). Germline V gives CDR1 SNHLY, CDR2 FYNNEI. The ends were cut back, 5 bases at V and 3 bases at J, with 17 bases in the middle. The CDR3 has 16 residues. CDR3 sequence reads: CASSPYGTQPNQPQHF. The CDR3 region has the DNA TGTGCCAGCAGTCCCTACGGGACACAGCCCAATCAGCCCCAGCATTTT.

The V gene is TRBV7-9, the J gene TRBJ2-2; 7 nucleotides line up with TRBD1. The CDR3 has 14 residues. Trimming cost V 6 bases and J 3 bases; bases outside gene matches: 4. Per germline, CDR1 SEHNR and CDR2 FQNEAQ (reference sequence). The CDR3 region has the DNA TGTGCCAGCAGACTACAGGGGTACACCGGGGAGCTGTTTTTT. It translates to CASRLQGYTGELFF.

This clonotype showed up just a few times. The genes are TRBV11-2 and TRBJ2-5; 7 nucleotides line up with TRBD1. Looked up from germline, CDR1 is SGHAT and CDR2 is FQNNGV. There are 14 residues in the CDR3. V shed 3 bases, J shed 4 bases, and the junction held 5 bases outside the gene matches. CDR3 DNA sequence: TGTGCCAGCAGCTTGACAGGGTCTGGAGAGACCCAGTACTTC. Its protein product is CASSLTGSGETQYF. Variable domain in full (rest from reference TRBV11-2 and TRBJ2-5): EAGVAQSPRYKIIEKRQSVAFWCNPISGHATLYWYQQILGQGPKLLIQFQNNGVVDDSQLPKDRFSAERLKGVDSTLKIQPAKLEDSAVYLCASSLTGSGETQYFGPGTRLLVL.

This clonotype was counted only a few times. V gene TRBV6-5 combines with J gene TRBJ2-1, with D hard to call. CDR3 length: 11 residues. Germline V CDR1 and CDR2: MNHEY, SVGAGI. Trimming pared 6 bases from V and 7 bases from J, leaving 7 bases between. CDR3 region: CASSRLNEQFF. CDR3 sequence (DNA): TGTGCCAGCAGCCGACTTAATGAGCAGTTCTTC.

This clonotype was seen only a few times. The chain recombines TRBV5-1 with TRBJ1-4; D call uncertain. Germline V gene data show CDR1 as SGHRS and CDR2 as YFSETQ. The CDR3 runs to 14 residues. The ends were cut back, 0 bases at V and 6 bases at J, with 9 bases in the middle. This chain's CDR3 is CASSLVGVDEKLFF. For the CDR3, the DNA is TGCGCCAGCAGCTTGGTCGGGGTTGATGAAAAACTGTTTTTT.

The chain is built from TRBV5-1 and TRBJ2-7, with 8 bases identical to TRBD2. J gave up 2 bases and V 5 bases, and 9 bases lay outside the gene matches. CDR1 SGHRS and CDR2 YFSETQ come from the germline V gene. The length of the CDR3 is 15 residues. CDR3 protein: CASRVAGGMTYEQYF. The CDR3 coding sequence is TGCGCCAGCAGAGTCGCGGGAGGTATGACCTACGAGCAGTACTTC.

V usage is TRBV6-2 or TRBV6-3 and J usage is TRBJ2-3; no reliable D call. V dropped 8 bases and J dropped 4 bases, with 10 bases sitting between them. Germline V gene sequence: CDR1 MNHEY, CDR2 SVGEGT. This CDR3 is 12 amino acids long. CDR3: CASRPRPDTQYF. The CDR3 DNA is TGTGCCAGCCGCCCTCGACCAGATACGCAGTATTTT.

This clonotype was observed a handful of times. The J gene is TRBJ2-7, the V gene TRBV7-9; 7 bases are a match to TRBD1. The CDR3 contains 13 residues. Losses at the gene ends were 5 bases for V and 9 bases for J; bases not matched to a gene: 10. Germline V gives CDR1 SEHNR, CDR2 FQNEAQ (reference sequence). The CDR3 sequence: CASSQGQDTPQYF. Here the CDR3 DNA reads TGTGCCAGCAGCCAAGGACAGGACACACCGCAGTACTTC.

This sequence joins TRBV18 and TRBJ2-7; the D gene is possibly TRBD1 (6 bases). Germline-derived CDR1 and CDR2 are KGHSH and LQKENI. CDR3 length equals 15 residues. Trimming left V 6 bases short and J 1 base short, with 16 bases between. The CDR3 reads CASSEGQAKSYEQYF. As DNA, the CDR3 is TGTGCCAGCTCCGAGGGACAAGCGAAATCCTACGAGCAGTACTTC. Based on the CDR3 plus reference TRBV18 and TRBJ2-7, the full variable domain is NAGVMQNPRHLVRRRGQEARLRCSPMKGHSHVYWYRQLPEEGLKFMVYLQKENIIDESGMPKERFSAEFPKEGPSILRIQQVVRGDSAAYFCASSEGQAKSYEQYFGPGTRLTVT.

In DNA form, the CDR3 reads TGTGCCAGCTCACCACATAAGGATCAGCCCCAGCATTTT. Translation gives CASSPHKDQPQHF. The chain links TRBV18 to TRBJ1-5, with D unresolved. CDR3 length: 13 residues. The germline V and J ends were trimmed by 1 base and 5 bases, with 6 bases remaining between them. Germline CDR1 and CDR2: KGHSH and LQKENI.

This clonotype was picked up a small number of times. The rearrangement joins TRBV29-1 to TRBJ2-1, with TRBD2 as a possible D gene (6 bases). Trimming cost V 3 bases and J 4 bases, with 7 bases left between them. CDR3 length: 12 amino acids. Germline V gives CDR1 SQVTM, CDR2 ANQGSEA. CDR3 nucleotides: TGCAGCGTTGAGACTAGTTACAATGAGCAGTTCTTC. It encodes CSVETSYNEQFF.

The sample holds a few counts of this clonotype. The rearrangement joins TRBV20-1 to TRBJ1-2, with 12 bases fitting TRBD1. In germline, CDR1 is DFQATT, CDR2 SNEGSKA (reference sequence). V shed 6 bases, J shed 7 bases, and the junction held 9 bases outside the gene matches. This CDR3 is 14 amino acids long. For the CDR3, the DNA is TGCAGTGCATTCTTCCCGGGACAGGGGGCTGGCTACACCTTC. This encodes CSAFFPGQGAGYTF.